These T cell receptor beta chains were read from a single sample in a study of T cells in Graves' hyperthyroidism and ophthalmopathy. TCRdb independently ran MiXCR on the multiplex PCR reads; one entry per CDR3 protein. Of 750,000 to 900,000 distinct CDR3 sequences listed, around 38% are singletons. Sequenced material: blood. Source of these receptors: a man aged 18 to 35 with Graves' hyperthyroidism. CDR3s leave out the opening cysteine and the closing phenylalanine or tryptophan.

v_gene: TRBV7-6; j_gene: TRBJ1-4; CDR3aa: ASSPSEIKATNEKLF
v_gene: TRBV19; j_gene: TRBJ1-5; CDR3aa: ASSIFGQGEWPQH
v_gene: TRBV11-1; j_gene: TRBJ2-7; CDR3aa: ASSRVGGNYEQY
v_gene: TRBV5-1; j_gene: TRBJ1-5; CDR3aa: ASSLSGQNQPQH
v_gene: TRBV4-1; j_gene: TRBJ2-7; CDR3aa: ASSFDPRTHEQY
v_gene: TRBV5-4; j_gene: TRBJ2-2; CDR3aa: AASGGITGELF
v_gene: TRBV6-5; j_gene: TRBJ1-1; CDR3aa: ASRGELNTEAF
v_gene: TRBV20-1; j_gene: TRBJ2-7; CDR3aa: SASDGQAMYEQY
v_gene: TRBV25-1; j_gene: TRBJ1-1; CDR3aa: ASSQELRDRDPEAF
v_gene: TRBV7-9; j_gene: TRBJ2-7; CDR3aa: ASSRTVGLAEYEQY
v_gene: TRBV2; j_gene: TRBJ1-1; CDR3aa: ASVAANTEAF
v_gene: TRBV20-1; j_gene: TRBJ2-7; CDR3aa: SASVIGRGSYEQY